The 28 T cell receptor beta chains reported below all come from one sample, sequenced in a study of cytomegalovirus exposure and HLA in healthy donors (dated by TCRdb to about 2017). The library came from the immunoSEQ multiplex PCR assay. For the multiplex PCR, a mixture combining 60 forward primers for TCR Vbeta segments and 13 reverse primers for TCR Jbeta segments was used. This is the immuneACCESS table as TCRdb keeps it, with only in-frame sequences that have V and J called. A part of the clones is gone; compared with another copy, unresolved V genes explain less than half, and the rest is unexplained. The sample records about 170,000 clones, 71% of which are singletons. The top ten clones comprise less than 1.6% of the sample. Sequencing was performed on PBMCs. Receptors were obtained from a girl under 18 in good health and CMV-seronegative.

This clone showed up just once. The rearrangement joins TRBV5-1 to TRBJ2-1, with D possibly being TRBD2 (6 bases). The CDR3 runs to 15 residues. Trimming cost V 7 bases and J 5 bases, with 19 bases left between them. Germline assignment: CDR1 SGHRS and CDR2 YFSETQ. The CDR3 is CASRAGRIVDNEQFF. The CDR3 nucleotides are TGCGCCAGCCGGGCAGGGAGGATAGTGGACAATGAGCAGTTCTTC.

There are a few counts of this clone. This chain links TRBV7-9 with TRBJ1-2, with 8 bases matching TRBD1. With V trimmed by 3 bases and J by 7 bases, 10 bases remained unmatched. CDR1 SEHNR and CDR2 FQNEAQ come from the germline V gene (reference sequence). The CDR3 is made up of 15 amino acids. DNA for the CDR3: TGTGCCAGCAGCTTCACGGAGACAGGGGATGTTGGCTACACCTTC. Residues: CASSFTETGDVGYTF.

This clone was counted only a few times. Other DNA sequences in this specimen translate into the identical CDR3. The chain joins TRBV19 to TRBJ1-1; the D gene is possibly TRBD1 (5 bases). CDR1 is LNHDA and CDR2 is SQIVND in the germline V gene (reference sequence). The CDR3 length is 14 residues. V was shortened by 2 bases and J by 0 bases, with 7 bases between the two germline ends. The CDR3 sequence is CASSIQGLNTEAFF. In DNA, the CDR3 is TGTGCCAGTAGTATACAGGGATTGAACACTGAAGCTTTCTTT.

The gene calls are TRBV19 and TRBJ1-4; TRBD1 is a possible D gene (5 bases). The CDR3 consists of 15 residues. Trimming took off 3 bases at V and 7 bases at J, with 15 bases between the two ends. Per germline, CDR1 LNHDA and CDR2 SQIVND (reference sequence). DNA for the CDR3: TGTGCCAGTAGTATGGGCGGGGGAAGTGGTGAAAAACTGTTTTTT. Encoded protein: CASSMGGGSGEKLFF.

The chain joins TRBV7-6 to TRBJ2-3; unclear D gene. Trimming left V 5 bases short and J 6 bases short, with 9 bases between. Germline CDR1 SGHVS, CDR2 FNYEAQ. The CDR3 loop spans 12 amino acids. In DNA, the CDR3 is TGTGCCAGCAGCCCCTCGCGGGATACGCAGTATTTT. This translates into CASSPSRDTQYF.

This clone was seen a single time. This chain uses TRBV7-3 with TRBJ2-1, with TRBD1 identical over 9 bases. Germline V lookup: CDR1 SGHTA, CDR2 FQGTGA. After removal of 4 bases from V and 10 bases from J, the junction contained 5 bases not matched to a gene. The CDR3 runs to 13 residues. The CDR3 loop is CASSSRQGGEQFF. The DNA of the CDR3 is TGTGCCAGCAGCTCAAGACAGGGGGGGGAGCAGTTCTTC.

Points on this clone: Different DNA sequences within this sample yield the same CDR3. The V call is TRBV4-1, the J call TRBJ1-1, with D possibly being TRBD1 (5 bases). V was pared by 0 bases and J by 0 bases, with 17 bases between. The germline V gene encodes CDR1 MGHRA and CDR2 YSYEKL. The CDR3 is 18 residues long. CDR3 DNA sequence: TGCGCCAGCAGCCAAGAGGGGCAGGGTGCTATCATGAACACTGAAGCTTTCTTT. Its protein product is CASSQEGQGAIMNTEAFF.

The sample holds a few counts of this clone. The chain is built from TRBV7-9 and TRBJ2-3, with 11 positions matching TRBD2. This CDR3 spans 15 amino acids. V dropped 6 bases and J dropped 6; count of bases not matched to a gene: 8. Germline CDR1 reads SEHNR; CDR2 reads FQNEAQ (reference sequence). CDR3 loop: CASSSSGGFMDTQYF. The CDR3 coding sequence is TGTGCCAGCAGTTCTAGCGGGGGGTTTATGGATACGCAGTATTTT.

The chain recombines TRBV5-4 with TRBJ1-2; tentative D call: TRBD1 (6 bases). CDR3 length equals 15 residues. Germline loops: CDR1 SGHNT, CDR2 YYREEE (reference sequence). Trimming removed 9 bases at V and 5 bases at J, with 23 bases between. The CDR3 reads CATSMDGVQGYGYTF. CDR3 bases: TGTGCCACATCCATGGACGGTGTCCAGGGGTATGGCTACACCTTC.

The sample holds one count of this clone. This chain uses TRBV29-1 with TRBJ1-1, with 9 bases identical to TRBD1. Germline lookup yields CDR1 SQVTM and CDR2 ANQGSEA. The CDR3 extends over 14 amino acids. Trimming at V came to 3 bases and at J to 5 bases, leaving 7 bases not matched to a gene. The CDR3 DNA sequence: TGCAGCGTTGATGAGGGGACAGGGTGGACTGAAGCTTTCTTT. It yields the protein CSVDEGTGWTEAFF.

The rearrangement uses TRBV4-1 and TRBJ1-2; tentative D call: TRBD1 (5 bases). The CDR3 runs 14 residues. V was shortened by 3 bases and J by 4 bases, with 12 bases between the two germline ends. CDR1 and CDR2 (germline): MGHRA, YSYEKL. DNA for the CDR3: TGCGCCAGCAGCCAGCCCGGGGGTAGCTATGGCTACACCTTC. Its translation is CASSQPGGSYGYTF.

With respect to this clone: A read error may account for a junction end that differs from germline. The chain couples TRBV2 to TRBJ1-1; D uncertain. This CDR3 region has 14 residues. Germline V gene sequence: CDR1 SNHLY, CDR2 FYNNEI. CDR3 nucleotides: TGTGCCAGCAGCCTAGATCTGTCCCATGTGAAGTGTCTCTTT. Its translation: CASSLDLSHVKCLF.

The chain employs TRBV20-1 and TRBJ2-1; no clear D gene. Germline assignment: CDR1 DFQATT and CDR2 SNEGSKA (reference sequence). The CDR3 runs to 11 residues. V shed 0 bases and J shed 12 bases, with 9 bases lying between them. For the CDR3, the DNA is TGCAGTGCTAGAGATAACACGGGGCAGTTCTTC. Translated: CSARDNTGQFF.

J is TRBJ1-1 and V is TRBV5-1, with TRBD1 matching over 10 bases. V lost 2 bases and J lost 4; bases outside the gene matches: 5. The CDR3 has 15 amino acids. CDR1 is SGHRS and CDR2 is YFSETQ in the germline V gene. The CDR3 region is CASSLRTGGSTEAFF. The CDR3 coding sequence is TGCGCCAGCAGCTTAAGGACAGGGGGGAGCACTGAAGCTTTCTTT.

This clone was observed a few times. The chain links TRBV6-6 to TRBJ1-2; 7 bases are a match to TRBD1. Trimming took 5 bases from V and 5 from J; bases not matched to a gene: 5. The CDR3 length is 13 residues. Germline V gene sequence: CDR1 MNHNY, CDR2 SVGAGI (reference sequence). CDR3 sequence (DNA): TGTGCCAGCAGTCCCGGGACAGAGTATGGCTACACCTTC. The encoded protein is CASSPGTEYGYTF.

This clone was picked up a small number of times. The chain combines TRBV4-2 with TRBJ2-5, with 8 bases matching TRBD2. Germline assignment: CDR1 LGHNA and CDR2 YNFKEQ. Germline trimming cut 0 bases from V and 7 bases from J; bases unmatched to any gene: 13. This CDR3 contains 17 residues. DNA of the CDR3: TGTGCCAGCAGCCAAGATCGAGACGGGGGGGCCCCGGGGACCCAGTACTTC. As protein: CASSQDRDGGAPGTQYF.

The chain employs TRBV9 and TRBJ1-2, with a tentative D call TRBD1 (5 bases). V was pared by 4 bases and J by 6 bases, with 22 bases between. Germline CDR1 and CDR2: SGDLS and YYNGEE. The CDR3 is 16 residues long. CDR3: CASSFRFAGNVNGYTF. The DNA of the CDR3 is TGTGCCAGCAGCTTCCGCTTCGCAGGGAATGTGAATGGCTACACCTTC.

This clone is a singleton in its sample. This chain links TRBV2 with TRBJ1-4, with 9 bases identical to TRBD1. The V gene's germline CDR1 is SNHLY and CDR2 FYNNEI. The CDR3 spans 14 residues. The ends lost 6 bases at V and 7 bases at J; junction bases unmatched: 6. CDR3 sequence (DNA): TGTGCCAGCAGCCGGACAGGGGTGGGTGAAAAACTGTTTTTT. Encoded protein: CASSRTGVGEKLFF.

This chain connects TRBV27 to TRBJ2-3, with a weak D call TRBD2 (7 bases). The germline V gene has CDR1 MNHEY and CDR2 SMNVEV (reference sequence). The CDR3 contains 15 residues. The V and J ends lost 3 bases and 10 bases respectively, with 20 bases between them. CDR3 loop: CASSLGGGRLTAQYF. The CDR3, as DNA: TGTGCCAGCAGTTTGGGGGGGGGCCGATTAACAGCGCAGTATTTT.

The chain couples TRBV19 to TRBJ1-2; D not resolved. The V and J ends lost 5 bases and 12 bases respectively, with 22 bases between them. This CDR3 comprises 14 residues. Germline CDR1 LNHDA, CDR2 SQIVND (reference sequence). CDR3 residues: CASSGTLLLGLDTF. The DNA for the CDR3 is TGTGCCAGTAGTGGAACCCTACTTCTAGGACTTGACACCTTC.

The J gene is TRBJ2-3, the V gene TRBV11-2; TRBD1 is a possible D gene (6 bases). Between the trimmed V and J ends, which lost 3 bases and 5 bases, there was a span of 9 bases. Per the germline V gene, CDR1 is SGHAT and CDR2 is FQNNGV. The CDR3 spans 13 residues. The CDR3 sequence: CASSFPGVDTQYF. As DNA, the CDR3 is TGTGCCAGCAGCTTCCCAGGGGTAGATACGCAGTATTTT.

The CDR3 bases are TGTGCCAGCAGCCGTCAAACAGGGAATAGCAATCAGCCCCAGCATTTT. This codes for CASSRQTGNSNQPQHF. The rearrangement joins TRBV7-8 to TRBJ1-5; a weak D match, TRBD1 (6 bases). The CDR3 totals 16 residues. Germline V gene sequence: CDR1 SGHVS, CDR2 FQNEAQ. V lost 5 bases and J 0 bases, leaving 14 bases between the germline ends.

The chain recombines TRBV15 with TRBJ2-5, with 9 bases lining up with TRBD2. The CDR3 is 16 residues long. Germline CDR1 and CDR2: LNHNV and YYDKDF (reference sequence). V lost 6 bases to trimming and J lost 1 base; unmatched junction nucleotides: 9. The CDR3 region is CATRTFLAGAQETQYF. DNA for the CDR3: TGTGCCACCAGGACCTTTTTAGCGGGGGCCCAAGAGACCCAGTACTTC.

This chain connects TRBV5-1 to TRBJ1-1; D gene uncertain. The CDR3 loop spans 15 amino acids. CDR1 and CDR2 (germline): SGHRS, YFSETQ. V lost 2 bases to trimming and J lost 1 base, with 12 bases between them. The CDR3 region has the DNA TGCGCCAGCAGCTTAACGGGAAAGGAGAACACTGAAGCTTTCTTT. Its translation: CASSLTGKENTEAFF.

The genes are TRBV6-5 and TRBJ2-3; D might be TRBD1 (5 bases). Germline CDR1 is MNHEY and CDR2 is SVGAGI. The CDR3 runs 12 residues. V lost 6 bases and J 5 bases, leaving 9 bases between the germline ends. Here the CDR3 DNA reads TGTGCCAGCAGATCAGGGTTAGATACGCAGTATTTT. Its protein is CASRSGLDTQYF.

The chain uses TRBV5-1 and TRBJ2-7; 8 bases agree with TRBD1. The CDR3 runs 17 residues. CDR1 is SGHRS, CDR2 YFSETQ, per germline. The J segment lost 3 bases and the V segment lost 2 bases, leaving 13 bases of the junction unmatched. The chain's CDR3 is CASSFSAQDRANYEQYF. The CDR3 bases are TGCGCCAGCAGCTTTTCGGCGCAGGACAGGGCAAACTACGAGCAGTACTTC.

The gene calls are TRBV5-6 and TRBJ2-7; TRBD2 matches at 8 bases. Germline assignment: CDR1 SGHDT and CDR2 YYEEEE. This CDR3 spans 13 amino acids. Trimming took 2 bases from V and 6 from J; bases not matched to a gene: 4. The CDR3 DNA follows: TGTGCCAGCAGCTTTGCGGGGGGAGGCGAGCAGTACTTC. Protein product: CASSFAGGGEQYF.

This clone was observed a few times. This chain joins TRBV5-6 and TRBJ1-5, with TRBD1 matching 7 bases. CDR3 length: 15 amino acids. Germline V gives CDR1 SGHDT, CDR2 YYEEEE. V trimming: 2 bases; J trimming: 4 bases; junction bases outside the gene matches: 6. CDR3 sequence reads: CASSLGQGVNQPQHF. The CDR3 coding sequence is TGTGCCAGCAGCTTAGGGCAGGGGGTAAATCAGCCCCAGCATTTT.